This T cell receptor beta chain was sequenced during a study of a mutant IDH1 vaccine in newly diagnosed glioma. Specified time point: baseline, week 1 (first vaccination visit). Treatment: pre-vaccination baseline after standard-of-care therapy. Sequenced by immunoSEQ multiplex PCR; TCRdb stores in-frame clones only, minus some. Of roughly 32,000 clones in the sample, more than 70% were seen once. This clone occurred once. Germline-derived CDR1 and CDR2 are MGHRA and YSYEKL. This CDR3 contains 17 residues. J gave up 10 bases and V 4 bases, and 18 bases lay outside the gene matches. This sequence joins TRBV4-1 and TRBJ2-1; TRBD2 matches 8 bases. The receptor comes from a man aged 45 to 65 with glioma. Some clones in this sample may be carry-over from other donors' samples. The sample here was peripheral blood mononuclear cells (PBMCs), taken from a glioma patient treated with radiotherapy, temozolomide or both. The DNA of the CDR3 is TGCGCCAGCAGCCCCGTCCGTTTGGTCGGGAGGGCGGGGGAGCAGTTCTTC. Its translation is CASSPVRLVGRAGEQFF.